This T cell receptor beta chain was identified during a study of T cells in Graves' hyperthyroidism and ophthalmopathy. Notes on the study in general: Most thyroid-expanded clonotypes above 0.001 were also found in blood.

This clonotype came up many times. Its antigen is not identified. The hyperthyroidism patients had all been newly diagnosed, and their disease duration was under 2 months. Their ages ranged from 18 to 65 years. RNA transcripts gave rise to amplified TCR beta CDR3 regions. The HTBI primer set was used in a first-round RT-PCR of the TCR CDR3. Using its own MiXCR run on the multiplex PCR reads, TCRdb lists one record per CDR3 protein. Among approximately 510,000 distinct CDR3 sequences listed, about a fifth were seen once. This clonotype originated in a man between 18 and 35 years old with Graves' hyperthyroidism. The sample comprised blood.

CDR3 bases: TGTGCCAGCAGTGTCAGTGGGACCTCTGGAAACACCATATATTTT. It specifies CASSVSGTSGNTIYF. The chain links TRBV2 to TRBJ1-3; D perhaps matches TRBD1 (5 bases). The germline V gene has CDR1 SNHLY and CDR2 FYNNEI. The CDR3 contains 15 residues. V was shortened by 4 bases and J by 0 bases, with 10 bases between the two germline ends.